Following are 17 T cell receptor beta chains from one sample sequenced in a study of blood T cells in healthy people across ages. A second 7 to 11 cycle PCR used barcoded and J-beta primers. TCRdb analysed the 5' RACE reads with MiXCR anew, one entry per CDR3 protein. The table shows around 1,900,000 distinct CDR3 sequences, with roughly two fifths occurring only once. The sequenced sample was blood. All receptors come from a human donor in good health.

Points on this clonotype: The junction and the germline gene differ at one end; a read error may be behind it. This chain links TRBV27 with TRBJ2-1, with 9 positions matching TRBD1. Per germline, CDR1 MNHEY and CDR2 SMNVEV (reference sequence). The CDR3 contains 14 residues. CDR3 sequence reads: CTSSPATGGNEQFF. CDR3 bases: TGTACCAGCAGTCCGGCGACAGGGGGCAATGAGCAGTTCTTC.

This clonotype was counted a few times. V usage is TRBV20-1 and J usage is TRBJ2-4; unclear D gene. There are 15 residues in the CDR3. Germline lookup yields CDR1 DFQATT and CDR2 SNEGSKA (reference sequence). V lost 0 bases to trimming and J lost 3 bases, with 12 bases between them. CDR3 loop: CSARDSGSLKNIQYF. CDR3 coding DNA: TGCAGTGCTAGAGATTCGGGCAGCCTCAAAAACATTCAGTACTTC.

This clonotype was picked up many times. The chain uses TRBV29-1 and TRBJ2-7, with 9 nucleotides matching TRBD1. V shed 4 bases, J shed 3 bases, and the junction held 4 bases outside the gene matches. The CDR3 extends over 13 amino acids. CDR1 is SQVTM and CDR2 is ANQGSEA in the germline V gene. The CDR3 DNA is TGCAGCGTTGGAGTGGACAGGGGCTACGAGCAGTACTTC. Protein product: CSVGVDRGYEQYF.

This clonotype was counted only a few times. The CDR3 sequence is CSAHDLGLNNEKLFF. The CDR3 nucleotides are TGCAGTGCCCACGACCTGGGACTGAATAATGAAAAACTGTTTTTT. The V call is TRBV20-1, the J call TRBJ1-4; perhaps TRBD1 as D (5 bases). The CDR3 spans 15 residues. Germline CDR1 DFQATT, CDR2 SNEGSKA (reference sequence). Trimming pared 6 bases from V and 4 bases from J, leaving 18 bases between.

V gene TRBV4-2 combines with J gene TRBJ2-7; unclear D gene. This CDR3 is 15 amino acids long. Trimming took off 1 base at V and 1 base at J, with 11 bases between the two ends. CDR1 and CDR2 (germline): LGHNA, YNFKEQ. The CDR3 nucleotides are TGTGCCAGCAGCCAAGTTTTAACCTCATCCTACGAGCAGTACTTC. Protein product: CASSQVLTSSYEQYF.

This clonotype was recorded many times. The genes are TRBV20-1 and TRBJ1-1; a weak D match, TRBD1 (5 bases). The V gene lost 2 bases and the J gene lost 3 bases, with 10 bases spanning the gap. The CDR3 sequence is 13 residues long. Germline V lookup: CDR1 DFQATT, CDR2 SNEGSKA (reference sequence). The CDR3: CSARQGLDTEAFF. The CDR3 DNA follows: TGCAGTGCTAGACAGGGTTTGGACACTGAAGCTTTCTTT.

This chain links TRBV12-3 or TRBV12-4 with TRBJ1-1, with D perhaps TRBD1 (5 bases). The CDR3 has 15 residues. V dropped 6 bases and J dropped 3 bases, with 17 bases sitting between them. The CDR3 region is CASRPGWLADTEAFF. CDR3 DNA: TGTGCCAGCAGGCCAGGGTGGTTAGCGGACACTGAAGCTTTCTTT.

This clonotype appeared a single time. The chain recombines TRBV4-3 with TRBJ2-1; 7 bases match TRBD2. CDR1 is LGHNA, CDR2 YSLEER, per germline. V lost 4 bases to trimming and J lost 10 bases; unmatched junction nucleotides: 10. This CDR3 contains 14 residues. The CDR3 DNA follows: TGCGCCAGCAGCCCATGGGGGGGGAAATACGAGCAGTTCTTC. It specifies CASSPWGGKYEQFF.

V usage is TRBV6-2 or TRBV6-3 and J usage is TRBJ2-1, with D unclear. The CDR3 is 13 amino acids. V was pared by 5 bases and J by 10 bases, with 15 bases between. Germline lookup yields CDR1 MNHEY and CDR2 SVGEGT. This CDR3 is CASSTFGGLEQFF. The CDR3, as DNA: TGTGCCAGCAGTACCTTTGGCGGCCTCGAGCAGTTCTTC.

This clonotype was counted between two and nine times. As DNA, the CDR3 is TGTGCCAGCAGCACCTTGACTGGGACTTGGGAGCAGTTCTTC. Amino acids: CASSTLTGTWEQFF. This chain uses TRBV7-6 with TRBJ2-1; TRBD2 might be the D (6 bases). Germline loops: CDR1 SGHVS, CDR2 FNYEAQ. Trimming removed 5 bases at V and 10 bases at J, with 18 bases between. The CDR3 spans 14 residues. Filled out from reference TRBV7-6 and TRBJ2-1, the complete variable domain reads GAGVSQSPRYKVTKRGQDVALRCDPISGHVSLYWYRQALGQGPEFLTYFNYEAQQDKSGLPNDRFSAERPEGSISTLTIQRTEQRDSAMYRCASSTLTGTWEQFFGPGTRLTVL.

The chain employs TRBV29-1 and TRBJ2-1; TRBD1 matches at 11 bases. There are 14 residues in the CDR3. Germline CDR1 reads SQVTM; CDR2 reads ANQGSEA. J gave up 9 bases and V 7 bases, and 11 bases lay outside the gene matches. CDR3 sequence (DNA): TGCAGCGCCGAGAGGGGACAGGGGGGCAGTGAGCAGTTCTTC. Residues: CSAERGQGGSEQFF.

The chain joins TRBV7-3 to TRBJ2-1, with D perhaps given as TRBD1 or TRBD2 (7 bases each). The CDR3 is 15 amino acids. Per the germline V gene, CDR1 is SGHTA and CDR2 is FQGTGA. V lost 4 bases to trimming and J lost 7 bases, with 17 bases between them. In DNA, the CDR3 is TGTGCCAGCAGCTCGTCAGGGGGGGTAGAAAATGAGCAGTTCTTC. Translated, it gives CASSSSGGVENEQFF.

This rearrangement joins TRBV18 to TRBJ2-5, with 9 nucleotides matching TRBD1. The closer fit of TRBJ2-7 to the DNA end suggests the J call may be wrong. This CDR3 comprises 18 residues. Germline CDR1 reads KGHSH; CDR2 reads LQKENI. The CDR3 here is CASSLGGLTGGAWYEQYF. As DNA, the CDR3 is TGTGCCAGCTCACTCGGAGGACTTACAGGGGGCGCATGGTACGAGCAGTACTTC.

This clonotype has just a few counts. The J gene is TRBJ1-2, the V gene TRBV12-3 or TRBV12-4; D gene unclear. Deletions cut 4 bases from V and 3 bases from J, with 12 bases between. The CDR3 extends over 14 amino acids. This chain's CDR3 is CASSSSDGYYGYTF. The CDR3, as DNA: TGTGCCAGCAGTTCATCGGACGGTTACTATGGCTACACCTTC.

The chain couples TRBV18 to TRBJ2-5; 8 positions agree with TRBD1. The CDR3 spans 15 residues. Germline CDR1 reads KGHSH; CDR2 reads LQKENI. Trimming at V came to 3 bases and at J to 3 bases, leaving 6 bases not matched to a gene. CDR3 sequence reads: CASSPRTDREETQYF. The CDR3 region has the DNA TGTGCCAGCTCACCCCGCACGGACAGGGAAGAGACCCAGTACTTC.

The chain joins TRBV20-1 to TRBJ1-1; no definite D call. Trimming pared 3 bases from V and 4 bases from J, leaving 6 bases between. There are 11 residues in the CDR3. Germline assignment: CDR1 DFQATT and CDR2 SNEGSKA (reference sequence). The CDR3 sequence is CSASKTTEAFF. CDR3 DNA sequence: TGCAGTGCTAGTAAGACCACTGAAGCTTTCTTT.

V and J are TRBV7-2 and TRBJ1-2; D remains unclear. This CDR3 contains 15 residues. The germline gives CDR1 SGHTA, CDR2 FQGNSA. Trimming shortened V by 5 bases and J by 0 bases, and 13 bases separated the two germline ends. Here the CDR3 reads CASSPEGSPNYGYTF. The CDR3, as DNA: TGTGCCAGCAGCCCAGAGGGCAGCCCTAACTATGGCTACACCTTC.